This T cell receptor beta chain was profiled in a study of vaccination and CD4 T cells after COVID-19. Turning to the study itself: Of the convalescent patients, who were SARS-CoV-2 positive by nasal swab PCR, 9 or 10 had mild and one severe disease. Diagnosis preceded the drawing of post-COVID samples by a median approximately 110 days (range 35 to 161). Study-wide results and limits: It was observed that, in convalescent patients, a median about 83% of reactive clones arose only post-vaccination.

A word on this clonotype: Antigen: not known.

Stated treatment: 10-day PBMC culture with coronavirus spike peptide pools or control peptides (ViraFEST assay). At the Johns Hopkins FTIC core, DNA taken from cultured CD4+ T cells was sequenced by way of the Oncomine TCR Beta short-read assay. TCRdb independently ran MiXCR on the PCR reads; one entry per CDR3 protein. The profile shows approximately 3,500 distinct CDR3 sequences, over 35% of them singletons. Specimen: CD4+ T cells from blood, cultured in vitro. This receptor was taken from a human donor who had recovered from COVID-19.

The CDR3 here is CASSSQGQGNTEAFF. The CDR3 region has the DNA TGTGCCAGCAGTTCCCAGGGACAGGGGAACACTGAAGCTTTCTTT. V and J are TRBV12-3 or TRBV12-4 and TRBJ1-1, with TRBD1 matching over 9 bases. There are 15 residues in the CDR3. Trimming at V came to 4 bases and at J to 1 base, leaving 4 bases not matched to a gene.